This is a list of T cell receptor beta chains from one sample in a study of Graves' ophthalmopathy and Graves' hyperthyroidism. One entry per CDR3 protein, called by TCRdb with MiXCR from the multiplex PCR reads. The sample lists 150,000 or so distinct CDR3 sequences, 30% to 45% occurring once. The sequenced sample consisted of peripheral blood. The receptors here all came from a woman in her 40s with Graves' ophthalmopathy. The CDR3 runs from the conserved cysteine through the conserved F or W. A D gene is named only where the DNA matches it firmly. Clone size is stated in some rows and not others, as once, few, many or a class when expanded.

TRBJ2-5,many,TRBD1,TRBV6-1,CASSEAGTGRETQYF,TGTGCCAGCAGTGAAGCAGGGACAGGGCGAGAGACCCAGTACTTC
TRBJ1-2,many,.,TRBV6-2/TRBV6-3,CATTTGGAGYTF,TGTGCCACTACGACAGGAGGCGCAGGCTACACCTTC
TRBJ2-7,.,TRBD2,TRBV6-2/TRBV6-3,CASRRTSGPYEQYF,TGTGCCAGCAGGCGGACTAGCGGTCCCTACGAGCAGTACTTC
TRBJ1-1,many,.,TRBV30,CAWSVKGEAFF,TGTGCCTGGAGTGTAAAGGGGGAAGCTTTCTTT
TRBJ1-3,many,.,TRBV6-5,CASSYSSIGPSGNTIYF,TGTGCCAGCAGTTACTCTTCGATCGGGCCTTCCGGAAACACCATATATTTT
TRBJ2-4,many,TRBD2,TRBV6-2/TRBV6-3,CASRTGTSWYF,TGTGCCAGCAGAACCGGGACTAGTTGGTACTTC
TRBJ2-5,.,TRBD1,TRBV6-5,CASSYSNRGETQYF,TGTGCCAGCAGTTACTCGAACAGGGGGGAGACCCAGTACTTC
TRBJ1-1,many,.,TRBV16,CASSQLDKNTEAFF,TGTGCCAGCAGCCAATTGGACAAGAACACTGAAGCTTTCTTT
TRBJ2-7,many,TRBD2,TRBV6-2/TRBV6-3,CASRERSGRSSYEQYF,TGTGCCAGCAGAGAGCGAAGCGGGAGGTCGTCCTACGAGCAGTACTTC
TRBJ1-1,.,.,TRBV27,CASSLNRATQAFF,TGTGCCAGCAGTCTGAACAGGGCTACTCAAGCTTTCTTT
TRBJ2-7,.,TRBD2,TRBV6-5,CASSLGSSGFYEQYF,TGTGCCAGCAGCTTAGGTAGTAGCGGGTTCTACGAGCAGTACTTC
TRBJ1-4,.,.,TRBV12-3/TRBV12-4,CASSLRLREKLFF,TGTGCCAGCAGTTTGAGGCTAAGGGAAAAACTGTTTTTT
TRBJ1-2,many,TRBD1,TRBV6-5,CASSYSQGTYGYTF,TGTGCCAGCAGTTACTCACAGGGGACGTATGGCTACACCTTC
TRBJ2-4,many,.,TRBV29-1,CSVEGIAKNIQYF,TGCAGCGTTGAGGGGATAGCCAAAAACATTCAGTACTTC
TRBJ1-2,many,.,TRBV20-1,CSANTRGNYGYTF,TGCAGTGCAAATACTCGGGGCAACTATGGCTACACCTTC
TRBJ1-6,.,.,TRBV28,CASSLSGNRSPLHF,TGTGCCAGCAGTTTATCAGGGAACCGTTCACCCCTCCACTTT
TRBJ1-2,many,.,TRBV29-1,CSVAPGPDYGYTF,TGCAGCGTCGCACCGGGACCCGACTATGGCTACACCTTC